This T cell receptor beta chain was found in a study of T cell responses to AZD1222 COVID-19 vaccine. Study-wide points: It should be noted that donors were predominantly white British and more often female, and clonal diversity was possibly underestimated. The study found Spike-specific TCR breadth and depth rose after two AZD1222 doses. Just six people given AZD1222 tested seropositive at baseline. Spike-wide vaccine-associated CD4 TCRs dominated at 160-218 and 743-854.

As regards this clone: Its antigen is undetermined.

The assay was immunoSEQ multiplex PCR, and TCRdb's table has in-frame clones only and misses some. Found here are 150,000 or so clones, 70% to 90% of them singletons; the top ten hold roughly 5%. This specimen was peripheral blood, taken on day 0 of MenACWY control vaccination. This receptor was taken from an adult in good health.

In DNA form, the CDR3 reads TGCGCCATCGGAGAAAGGAACTGCACAGATACGCAGTATTTT. It translates to CAIGERNCTDTQYF. This chain joins TRBV23-1 and TRBJ2-3; D is unclear. TRBV23-1 is designated an ORF whose function remains uncertain. Between the trimmed V and J ends, which lost 10 bases and 1 base, there was a span of 15 bases. This CDR3 region has 14 residues.